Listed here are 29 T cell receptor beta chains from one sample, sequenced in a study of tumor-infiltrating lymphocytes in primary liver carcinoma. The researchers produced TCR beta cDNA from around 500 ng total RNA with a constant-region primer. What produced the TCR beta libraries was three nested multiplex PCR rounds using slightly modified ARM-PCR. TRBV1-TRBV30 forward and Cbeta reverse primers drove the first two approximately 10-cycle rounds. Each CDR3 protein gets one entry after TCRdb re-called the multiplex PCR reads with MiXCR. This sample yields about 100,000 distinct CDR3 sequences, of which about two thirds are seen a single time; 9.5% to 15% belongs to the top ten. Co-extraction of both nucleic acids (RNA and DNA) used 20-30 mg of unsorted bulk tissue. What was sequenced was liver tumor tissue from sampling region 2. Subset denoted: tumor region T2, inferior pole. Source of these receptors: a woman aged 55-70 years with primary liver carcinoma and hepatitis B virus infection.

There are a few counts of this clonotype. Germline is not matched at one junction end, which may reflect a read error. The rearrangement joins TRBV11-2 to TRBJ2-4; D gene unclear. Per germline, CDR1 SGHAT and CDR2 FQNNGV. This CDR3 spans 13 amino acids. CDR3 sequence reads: CASSLEPKDIQYF. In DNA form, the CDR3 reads TGTGCCAGCAGCCTAGAGCCCAAAGACATTCAGTACTTC.

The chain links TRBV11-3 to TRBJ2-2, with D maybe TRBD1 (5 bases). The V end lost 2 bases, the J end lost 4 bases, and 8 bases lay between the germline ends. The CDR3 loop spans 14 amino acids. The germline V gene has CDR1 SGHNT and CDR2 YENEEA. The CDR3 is CASSLQGITGELFF. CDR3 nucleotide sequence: TGTGCCAGCAGCTTACAGGGTATCACCGGGGAGCTGTTTTTT.

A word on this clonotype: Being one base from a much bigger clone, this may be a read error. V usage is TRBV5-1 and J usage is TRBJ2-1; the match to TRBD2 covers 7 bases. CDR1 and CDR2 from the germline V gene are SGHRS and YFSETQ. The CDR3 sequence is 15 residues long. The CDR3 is CASSLGGSTYSEQFF. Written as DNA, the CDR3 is TGCGCCAGCAGCTTGGGCGGGAGCACCTACAGTGAGCAGTTCTTC.

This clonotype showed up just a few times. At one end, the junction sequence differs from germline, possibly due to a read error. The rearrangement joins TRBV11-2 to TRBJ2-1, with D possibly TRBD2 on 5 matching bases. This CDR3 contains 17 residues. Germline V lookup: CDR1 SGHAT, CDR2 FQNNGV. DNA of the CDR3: TGTGCCAGCGGCTTAGATGAGGTGGGAGCAGTGTACAATGAGCAGTTCTTC. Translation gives CASGLDEVGAVYNEQFF.

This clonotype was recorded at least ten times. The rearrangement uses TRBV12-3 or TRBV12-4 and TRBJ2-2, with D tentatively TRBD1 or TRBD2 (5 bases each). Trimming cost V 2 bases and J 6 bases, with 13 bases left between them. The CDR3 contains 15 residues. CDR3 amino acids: CASSLSGPRAGELFF. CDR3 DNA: TGTGCCAGCAGTTTATCGGGACCCCGGGCCGGGGAGCTGTTTTTT.

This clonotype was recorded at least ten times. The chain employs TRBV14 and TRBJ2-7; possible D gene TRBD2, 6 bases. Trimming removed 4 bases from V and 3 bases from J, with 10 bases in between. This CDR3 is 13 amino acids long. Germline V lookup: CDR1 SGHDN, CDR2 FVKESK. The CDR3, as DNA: TGTGCCAGCAGCCTGGGACTTCTCTACGAGCAGTACTTC. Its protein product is CASSLGLLYEQYF.

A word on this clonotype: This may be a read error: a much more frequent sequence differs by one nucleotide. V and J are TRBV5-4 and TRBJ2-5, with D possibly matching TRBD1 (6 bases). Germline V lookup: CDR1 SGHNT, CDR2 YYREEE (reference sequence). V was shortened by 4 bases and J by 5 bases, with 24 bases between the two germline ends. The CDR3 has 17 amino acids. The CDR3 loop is CASSGRSGHEDAETQYF. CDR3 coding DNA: TGTGCCAGCAGCGGCCGATCGGGACACGAGGATGCGGAGACCCAGTACTTC.

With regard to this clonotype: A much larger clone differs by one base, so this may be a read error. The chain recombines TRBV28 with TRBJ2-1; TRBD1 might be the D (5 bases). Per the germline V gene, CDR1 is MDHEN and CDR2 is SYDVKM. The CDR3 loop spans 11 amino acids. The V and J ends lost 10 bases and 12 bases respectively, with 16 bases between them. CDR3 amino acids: CATLGQLRQFF. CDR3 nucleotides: TGTGCCACCTTGGGGCAGTTACGGCAGTTCTTC.

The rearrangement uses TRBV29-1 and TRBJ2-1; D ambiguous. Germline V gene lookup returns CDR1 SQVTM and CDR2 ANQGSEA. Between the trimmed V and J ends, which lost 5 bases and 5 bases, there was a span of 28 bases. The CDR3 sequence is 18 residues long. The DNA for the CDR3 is TGCAGCGTTCAGCACAACGTTAGACATCCATTTATAAACAATGAGCAGTTCTTC. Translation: CSVQHNVRHPFINNEQFF.

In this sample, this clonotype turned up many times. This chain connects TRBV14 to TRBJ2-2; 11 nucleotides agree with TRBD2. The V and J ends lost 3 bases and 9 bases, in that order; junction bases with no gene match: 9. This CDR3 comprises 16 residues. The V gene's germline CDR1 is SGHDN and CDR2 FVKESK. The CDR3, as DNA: TGTGCCAGCAGCCAGCTGGGACTAGCGGAAGGAAGGGAGCTGTTTTTT. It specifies CASSQLGLAEGRELFF.

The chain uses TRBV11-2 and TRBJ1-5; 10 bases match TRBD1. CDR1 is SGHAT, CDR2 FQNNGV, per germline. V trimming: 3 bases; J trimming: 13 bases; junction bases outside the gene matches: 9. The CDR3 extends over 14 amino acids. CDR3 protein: CASSLGQGRDIQHF. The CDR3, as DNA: TGTGCCAGCAGCTTGGGACAGGGGAGGGATATACAGCATTTT.

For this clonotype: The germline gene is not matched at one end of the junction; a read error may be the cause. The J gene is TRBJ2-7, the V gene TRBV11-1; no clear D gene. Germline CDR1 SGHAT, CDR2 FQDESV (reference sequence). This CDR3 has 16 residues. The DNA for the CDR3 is TGTGTCAGCAACAACCCCCCAGGACGGAGAACCTACGAGCAGTACTTC. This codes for CVSNNPPGRRTYEQYF. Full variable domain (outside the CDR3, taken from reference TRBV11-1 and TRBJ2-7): EAEVAQSPRYKITEKSQAVAFWCDPISGHATLYWYRQILGQGPELLVQFQDESVVDDSQLPKDRFSAERLKGVDSTLKIQPAELGDSAMYLCVSNNPPGRRTYEQYFGPGTRLTVT.

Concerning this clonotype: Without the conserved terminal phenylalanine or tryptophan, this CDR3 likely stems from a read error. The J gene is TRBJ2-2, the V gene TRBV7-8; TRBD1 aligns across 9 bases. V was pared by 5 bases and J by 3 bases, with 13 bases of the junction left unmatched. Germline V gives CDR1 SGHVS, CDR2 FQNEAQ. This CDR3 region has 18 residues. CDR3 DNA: TGTGCCAGCAGCACCCGGACAGGGGTGGGGGCGGACACCGGGGAGCTGTTTCTT. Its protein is CASSTRTGVGADTGELFL.

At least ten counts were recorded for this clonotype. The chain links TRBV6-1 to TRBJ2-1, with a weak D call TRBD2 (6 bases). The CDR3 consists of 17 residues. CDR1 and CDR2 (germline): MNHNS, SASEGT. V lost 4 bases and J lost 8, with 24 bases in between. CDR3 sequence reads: CASSARRRASVLYEQFF. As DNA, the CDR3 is TGTGCCAGCAGTGCAAGGAGGAGGGCTAGCGTATTATATGAGCAGTTCTTC.

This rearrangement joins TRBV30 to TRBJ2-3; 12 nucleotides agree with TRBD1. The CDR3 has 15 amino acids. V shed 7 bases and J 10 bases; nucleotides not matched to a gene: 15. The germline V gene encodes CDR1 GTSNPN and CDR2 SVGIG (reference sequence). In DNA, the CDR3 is TGTGCCTTGTGGTTTCCGGGACAGGGGGCGAAGGCGCAGTATTTT. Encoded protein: CALWFPGQGAKAQYF. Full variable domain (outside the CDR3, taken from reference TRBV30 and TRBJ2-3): SQTIHQWPATLVQPVGSPLSLECTVEGTSNPNLYWYRQAAGRGLQLLFYSVGIGQISSEVPQNLSASRPQDRQFILSSKKLLLSDSGFYLCALWFPGQGAKAQYFGPGTRLTVL.

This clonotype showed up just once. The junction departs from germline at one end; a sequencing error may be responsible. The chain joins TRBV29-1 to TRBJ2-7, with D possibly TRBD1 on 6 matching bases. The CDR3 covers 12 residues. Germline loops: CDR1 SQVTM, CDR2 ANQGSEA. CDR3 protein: CTVVQGSYEQYF. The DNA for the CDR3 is TGCACCGTTGTACAGGGTTCCTACGAGCAGTACTTC.

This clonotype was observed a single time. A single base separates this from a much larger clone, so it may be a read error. The CDR3, as DNA: TGCGCCAGCAGCTTGGCCCAGCATGGTTACGAGCAGTACTTC. This encodes CASSLAQHGYEQYF. The rearrangement links TRBV5-1 to TRBJ2-7, with D unclear. V dropped 0 bases and J dropped 4 bases, with 11 bases sitting between them. This CDR3 comprises 14 residues. Germline V CDR1 and CDR2: SGHRS, YFSETQ.

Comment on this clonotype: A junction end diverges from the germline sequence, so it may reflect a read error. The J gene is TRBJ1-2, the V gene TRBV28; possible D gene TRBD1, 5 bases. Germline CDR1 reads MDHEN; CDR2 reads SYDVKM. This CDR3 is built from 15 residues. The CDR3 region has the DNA TGTGCCAGCAGTTTAGGCCAGGGCAAGGGCTATGACTACACCTTC. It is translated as CASSLGQGKGYDYTF.

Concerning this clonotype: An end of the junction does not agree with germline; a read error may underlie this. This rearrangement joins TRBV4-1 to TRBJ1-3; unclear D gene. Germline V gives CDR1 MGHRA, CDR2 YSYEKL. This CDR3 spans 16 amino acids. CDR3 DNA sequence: TGCGCCAGCAGCCCCGTGGTCAGCGGCTCTGGGAACACCATATATTTT. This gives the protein CASSPVVSGSGNTIYF.

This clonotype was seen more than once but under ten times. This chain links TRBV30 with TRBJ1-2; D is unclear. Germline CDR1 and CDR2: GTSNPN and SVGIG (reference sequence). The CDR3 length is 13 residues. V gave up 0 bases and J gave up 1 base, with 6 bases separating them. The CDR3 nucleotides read TGTGCCTGGAGTGTACGAAGTAACTATGGCTACACCTTC. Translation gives CAWSVRSNYGYTF.

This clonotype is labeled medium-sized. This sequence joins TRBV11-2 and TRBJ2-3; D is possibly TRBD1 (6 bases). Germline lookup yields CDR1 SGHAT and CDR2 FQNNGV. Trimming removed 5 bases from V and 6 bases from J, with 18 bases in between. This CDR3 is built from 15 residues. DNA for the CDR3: TGTGCCAGCAGCCCCCCTGCGAGTAGGGGGGATACGCAGTATTTT. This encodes CASSPPASRGDTQYF.

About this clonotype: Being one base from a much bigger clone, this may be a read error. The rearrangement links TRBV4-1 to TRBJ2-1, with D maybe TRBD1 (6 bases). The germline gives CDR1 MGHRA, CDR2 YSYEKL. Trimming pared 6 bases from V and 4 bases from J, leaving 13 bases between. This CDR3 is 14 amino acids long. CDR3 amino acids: CASRVGTLYNEQFF. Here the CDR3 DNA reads TGCGCCAGCAGGGTCGGGACACTGTACAATGAGCAGTTCTTC.

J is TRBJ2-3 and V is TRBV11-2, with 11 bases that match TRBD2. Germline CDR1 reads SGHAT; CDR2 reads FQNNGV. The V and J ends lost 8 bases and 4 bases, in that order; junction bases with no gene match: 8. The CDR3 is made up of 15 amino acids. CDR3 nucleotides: TGTGCCAGCGGTCCTGGACTAGCGGGTCCAGATACGCAGTATTTT. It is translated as CASGPGLAGPDTQYF.

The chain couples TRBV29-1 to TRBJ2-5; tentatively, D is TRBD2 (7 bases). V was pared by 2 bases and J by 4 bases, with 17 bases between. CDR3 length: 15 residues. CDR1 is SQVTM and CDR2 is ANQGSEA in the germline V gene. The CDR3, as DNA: TGCAGCGTTGAACCGGCCGGGGGGCGGCGAGAGACCCAGTACTTC. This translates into CSVEPAGGRRETQYF.

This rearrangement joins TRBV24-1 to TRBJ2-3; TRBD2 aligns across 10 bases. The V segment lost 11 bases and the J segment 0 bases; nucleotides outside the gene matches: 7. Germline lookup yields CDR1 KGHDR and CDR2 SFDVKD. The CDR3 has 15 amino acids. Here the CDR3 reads CAKGAGGPSTDTQYF. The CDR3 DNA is TGTGCCAAGGGAGCGGGAGGGCCGAGCACAGATACGCAGTATTTT.

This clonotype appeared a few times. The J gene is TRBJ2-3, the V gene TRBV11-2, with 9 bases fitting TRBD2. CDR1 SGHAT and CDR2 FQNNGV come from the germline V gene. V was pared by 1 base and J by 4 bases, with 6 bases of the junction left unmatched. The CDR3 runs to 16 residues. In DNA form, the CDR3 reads TGTGCCAGCAGCTTAGGGAGCGGGAGGCGCGCAGATACGCAGTATTTT. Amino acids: CASSLGSGRRADTQYF.

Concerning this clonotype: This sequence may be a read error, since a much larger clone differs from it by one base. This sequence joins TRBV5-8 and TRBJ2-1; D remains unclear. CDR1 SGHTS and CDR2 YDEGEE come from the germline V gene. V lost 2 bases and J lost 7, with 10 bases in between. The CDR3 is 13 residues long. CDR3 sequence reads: CASSFDKSNEQFF. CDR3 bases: TGTGCCAGCAGCTTCGACAAGTCAAATGAGCAGTTCTTC. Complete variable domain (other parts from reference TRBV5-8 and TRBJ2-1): EAGVTQSPTHLIKTRGQQATLRCSPISGHTSVYWYQQALGLGLQFLLWYDEGEERNRGNFPPRFSGRQFPNYSSELNVNALELEDSALYLCASSFDKSNEQFFGPGTRLTVL.

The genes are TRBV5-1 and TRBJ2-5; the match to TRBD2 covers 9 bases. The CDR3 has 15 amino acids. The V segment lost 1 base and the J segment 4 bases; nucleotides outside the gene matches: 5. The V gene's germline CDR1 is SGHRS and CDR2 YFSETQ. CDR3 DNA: TGCGCCAGCAGCTTGCTTAGCGGGAGTAGAGAGACCCAGTACTTC. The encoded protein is CASSLLSGSRETQYF.

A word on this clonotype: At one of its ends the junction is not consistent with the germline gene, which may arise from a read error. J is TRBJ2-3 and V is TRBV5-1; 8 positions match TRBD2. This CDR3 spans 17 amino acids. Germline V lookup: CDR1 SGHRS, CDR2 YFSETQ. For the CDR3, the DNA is TGCGCCAGTAGCTTCGCGGTAGCGGGGTGGAGCACAGATATGCAGTATTTT. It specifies CASSFAVAGWSTDMQYF.